This T cell receptor beta chain was recorded in a study of regulatory T cells in long-lasting Graves disease. The wider study: Graves' patients with a new diagnosis had received antithyroid drugs under 3 months.

This clonotype occurred many times. Germline CDR1 SNHLY, CDR2 FYNNEI. The V segment lost 3 bases and the J segment 1 base; nucleotides outside the gene matches: 3. This CDR3 has 15 residues. Time point noted: newly diagnosed GD, antithyroid drugs for less than 3 months. Isolated PBMC RNA provided the starting material for the TCR library. TCR beta libraries were built with iRepertoire HTBI primers and Arm-PCR of CDR3 regions. From the multiplex PCR reads, TCRdb called clonotypes with MiXCR, one entry per CDR3 protein. The sample carries hundreds of thousands of distinct CDR3 sequences, roughly 16% recorded once. These data also featured in a second study, about T cells in Graves' hyperthyroidism and ophthalmopathy.

Sequences were derived from peripheral blood mononuclear cells (PBMCs), sampled at new diagnosis, from a patient treated with antithyroid drugs. The chain combines TRBV2 with TRBJ2-3; the match to TRBD1 covers 8 bases. This clonotype originated in a woman aged 35-60 years with Graves disease. This chain's CDR3 is CASSDMGQGTDTQYF. The CDR3 DNA reads TGTGCCAGCAGTGATATGGGACAGGGCACAGATACGCAGTATTTT. Complete variable domain (other parts from reference TRBV2 and TRBJ2-3): EPEVTQTPSHQVTQMGQEVILRCVPISNHLYFYWYRQILGQKVEFLVSFYNNEISEKSEIFDDQFSVERPDGSNFTLKIRSTKLEDSAMYFCASSDMGQGTDTQYFGPGTRLTVL.